A selection of T cell receptor beta chains follows, all from one sample in a study of Ad26.COV2.S vaccination and SARS-CoV-2 variants. Libraries were prepared by immunoSEQ multiplex PCR; TCRdb keeps only in-frame clonotypes and omits some of them. The sample holds some 330,000 clones, about nine tenths seen once. This specimen consisted of peripheral blood, obtained in a trial of Ad26.COV2.S vaccine versus placebo. The receptors shown here come from a person between 18 and 65 years old who received the Ad26.COV2.S COVID-19 vaccine or a placebo. Both conserved end residues are part of each CDR3. A D gene is named only where the DNA matches it firmly. Some rows have no size entry. The others give once, few or many, or a class for an expanded clone.

J: TRBJ1-1
V: TRBV6-5
size: once
D: TRBD1
DNA: TGTGCCAGCAAACCGGGACAGGGGGCCAGGGGAGCTTTCTTT
CDR3: CASKPGQGARGAFF

J: TRBJ1-2
V: TRBV4-3
size: .
D: .
DNA: TGCGCCAGCAGCCAAGCATCGGGCCAGTTTTTTTATGGCTACACCTTC
CDR3: CASSQASGQFFYGYTF

J: TRBJ2-4
V: TRBV7-2
size: .
D: .
DNA: TGTGCCAGCAGCTTAGGGGGAGGAGGGGGGTCCGGTGGCATTCAGTACTTC
CDR3: CASSLGGGGGSGGIQYF

J: TRBJ2-1
V: TRBV19
size: .
D: TRBD2
DNA: TGTGCCAGTAGTATAGGGGGTAGCGGGGGCGGGAATGAGCAGTTCTTC
CDR3: CASSIGGSGGGNEQFF

J: TRBJ1-5
V: TRBV7-2
size: .
D: .
DNA: TGTGCCAGCAGCTCACTCCGTGGGGTTGAGCAGCCCCAGCATTTT
CDR3: CASSSLRGVEQPQHF

J: TRBJ1-5
V: TRBV10-3
size: .
D: TRBD1
DNA: TGTGCCATCAGCGCCGGGACAGGGGTCAATCAGCCCCAGCATTTT
CDR3: CAISAGTGVNQPQHF

J: TRBJ2-1
V: TRBV7-9
size: once
D: .
DNA: TGTGCCAGCAGCCCATTTGGTTGGAACCAGCAGTTCTTC
CDR3: CASSPFGWNQQFF

J: TRBJ1-1
V: TRBV12-3/TRBV12-4
size: few
D: .
DNA: TGTGCCAGCCAGGTGGGCAGCGAGCCTTTCTTT
CDR3: CASQVGSEPFF

J: TRBJ1-5
V: TRBV15
size: .
D: .
DNA: TGTGCCACCAGCAGCCGGCAGGGTAATCAGCCCCAGCATTTT
CDR3: CATSSRQGNQPQHF

J: TRBJ1-2
V: TRBV6-5
size: .
D: .
DNA: TGTGCCAGCTCGACTGGGGGAGGAGGGTACACCTTC
CDR3: CASSTGGGGYTF

J: TRBJ1-6
V: TRBV11-3
size: many
D: .
DNA: TGTGCCAGCAGCGCCGGGACACTATATTTCTTCTATAATTCACCCCTCCACTTT
CDR3: CASSAGTLYFFYNSPLHF

J: TRBJ1-1
V: TRBV20-1
size: .
D: .
DNA: TGCAGTGCTAGTAATTACAGTTTTAACACTGAAGCTTTCTTT
CDR3: CSASNYSFNTEAFF

J: TRBJ2-1
V: TRBV15
size: .
D: .
DNA: TGTGCCACCAGCAGAGAGAATGAGCAGTTCTTC
CDR3: CATSRENEQFF

J: TRBJ2-3
V: TRBV18
size: .
D: .
DNA: TGTGCCAGCTCACCCGTCTCAGATACGCAGTATTTT
CDR3: CASSPVSDTQYF

J: TRBJ1-5
V: TRBV7-9
size: few
D: .
DNA: TGTGCCAGCAGCTTGGGTCAGCCCCAGCATTTT
CDR3: CASSLGQPQHF

J: TRBJ1-1
V: TRBV19
size: .
D: TRBD1
DNA: TGTGCCAGTAGTGTAGGGGGCATTAACACTGAAGCTTTCTTT
CDR3: CASSVGGINTEAFF

J: TRBJ1-3
V: TRBV13
size: once
D: .
DNA: TGTGCCAGCAGCTTAGTAGGCAGGGCTGGAAACACCATATATTTT
CDR3: CASSLVGRAGNTIYF

J: TRBJ2-2
V: TRBV9
size: .
D: TRBD2
DNA: TGTGCCAGCAGCGTCCCACGAACTCCGGGACTAGCGGGAGGACTCTTCGCCGGGGAGCTGTTTTTT
CDR3: CASSVPRTPGLAGGLFAGELFF

J: TRBJ2-3
V: TRBV6-2/TRBV6-3
size: few
D: .
DNA: TGTGCCAGCAGTCTGGTCACAGATACGCAGTATTTT
CDR3: CASSLVTDTQYF

J: TRBJ1-1
V: TRBV4-3
size: .
D: .
DNA: TGCGCCAGCAGCCCAGGGACGGAAATGAACACTGAAGCTTTCTTT
CDR3: CASSPGTEMNTEAFF

J: TRBJ1-1
V: TRBV18
size: once
D: .
DNA: TGTGCCAGCTTACGGGGGGCGGGGAACACTGAAGCTTTCTTT
CDR3: CASLRGAGNTEAFF

J: TRBJ2-2
V: TRBV4-1
size: .
D: .
DNA: TGCGCCAGCAGCCAACTGAGCGGGAACACCGGGGAGCTGTTTTTT
CDR3: CASSQLSGNTGELFF

J: TRBJ1-4
V: TRBV5-5
size: .
D: .
DNA: TGTGCCAGCAGCTTCGGCGGGGTAGGTGAAAAACTGTTTTTT
CDR3: CASSFGGVGEKLFF

J: TRBJ1-2
V: TRBV18
size: .
D: .
DNA: TGTGCCAGCTCACCAGGACAGTGGAGCAACTATGGCTACACCTTC
CDR3: CASSPGQWSNYGYTF

J: TRBJ1-3
V: TRBV2
size: .
D: .
DNA: TGTGCCAGCACAGCTTCTGCGGGCCTGCGAAACACCATATATTTT
CDR3: CASTASAGLRNTIYF

J: TRBJ2-2
V: TRBV18
size: .
D: TRBD1
DNA: TGTGCCAGCTCAGAGGACAGGCCGGGAACCGGGGAGCTGTTTTTT
CDR3: CASSEDRPGTGELFF

J: TRBJ2-1
V: TRBV6-2/TRBV6-3
size: .
D: .
DNA: TGTGCCAGCAGTTTAGGGAATCGTAATGATGAGCAGTTCTTC
CDR3: CASSLGNRNDEQFF

J: TRBJ1-6
V: TRBV12-3/TRBV12-4
size: .
D: .
DNA: TGTGCCAGCCGGGTCGGAGGTTCACCCCTCCACTTT
CDR3: CASRVGGSPLHF

J: TRBJ1-1
V: TRBV28
size: .
D: TRBD1
DNA: TGTGCCAGCAGGGAAGGGGACAGGGTGTCCACTGAAGCTTTCTTT
CDR3: CASREGDRVSTEAFF

J: TRBJ1-1
V: TRBV11-2
size: .
D: .
DNA: TGTGCCAGCAGCTTCGGGGTGGGCACTGAAGCTTTCTTT
CDR3: CASSFGVGTEAFF

J: TRBJ2-1
V: TRBV6-5
size: .
D: .
DNA: TGTGCCAGCAGTTACGACCTGAGCTCCTACAATGAGCAGTTCTTC
CDR3: CASSYDLSSYNEQFF

J: TRBJ2-3
V: TRBV7-9
size: once
D: .
DNA: TGTGCCAGCAGCTCCCTACGGGGACGGGGGGATACGCAGTATTTT
CDR3: CASSSLRGRGDTQYF

J: TRBJ1-1
V: TRBV11-2
size: once
D: TRBD1
DNA: TGTGCCAGCAGCCTTGGGCCGGGACAGGGGCCCTTGGTAGCTGAAGCTTTCTTT
CDR3: CASSLGPGQGPLVAEAFF

J: TRBJ1-5
V: TRBV4-3
size: .
D: .
DNA: TGCGCCAGCAGCCAAGTAAATAACGGCAATCAGCCCCAGCATTTT
CDR3: CASSQVNNGNQPQHF

J: TRBJ2-3
V: TRBV7-8
size: .
D: TRBD2
DNA: TGTGCCAGCAGCTTAGAGGGTAGCGGGAGGGCGGCAGATACGCAGTATTTT
CDR3: CASSLEGSGRAADTQYF

J: TRBJ2-1
V: TRBV4-2
size: .
D: TRBD2
DNA: TGTGCCAGCAGCCAAGCCAGCGGGAGCAATGAGCAGTTCTTC
CDR3: CASSQASGSNEQFF

J: TRBJ1-2
V: TRBV7-2
size: .
D: .
DNA: TGTGCCAGCAGCTTAAAACAGATTAGTGGCTACACCTTC
CDR3: CASSLKQISGYTF

J: TRBJ1-5
V: TRBV4-1
size: .
D: .
DNA: TGCGCCAGCAGCCAAGAGGGGTTCCAGCCCCAGCATTTT
CDR3: CASSQEGFQPQHF

J: TRBJ2-1
V: TRBV7-2
size: .
D: TRBD2
DNA: TGTGCCAGCAGCCCGAAGGGACTAGCGGAGGTTTGGCCCTACAATGAGCAGTTCTTC
CDR3: CASSPKGLAEVWPYNEQFF

J: TRBJ2-3
V: TRBV14
size: .
D: .
DNA: TGTGCCAGCAGCCAAGATATCGGGGCAGATACGCAGTATTTT
CDR3: CASSQDIGADTQYF